One sample yielded the 30 T cell receptor beta chains listed below, sequenced in a study of blood T cells in healthy people across ages. Alongside a J-beta primer mix, a sample-barcoded 5' primer served in a second PCR lasting about 6 to 11 cycles. One entry per CDR3 protein results from TCRdb running MiXCR on the 5' RACE reads. The repertoire consists of 600,000 to 900,000 distinct CDR3 sequences, with more than 25% occurring once and the leading ten covering around 2.9%. These data are also associated with another study on T cells of mothers and their children.

Material for sequencing was blood. Receptors originate from a boy aged 10-17 years in good health.

V gene TRBV18 combines with J gene TRBJ2-2; D is undetermined. The CDR3 is 16 residues long. Trimming pared 2 bases from V and 0 bases from J, leaving 10 bases between. The germline V gene has CDR1 KGHSH and CDR2 LQKENI. The CDR3 loop is CASSPSAAANTGELFF. The DNA of the CDR3 is TGTGCCAGCTCACCATCGGCGGCGGCGAACACCGGGGAGCTGTTTTTT. The entire variable domain, with the rest obtained from reference TRBV18 and TRBJ2-2, is as follows: NAGVMQNPRHLVRRRGQEARLRCSPMKGHSHVYWYRQLPEEGLKFMVYLQKENIIDESGMPKERFSAEFPKEGPSILRIQQVVRGDSAAYFCASSPSAAANTGELFFGEGSRLTVL.

In this sample, this clonotype turned up a few times. The CDR3 end shows no conserved phenylalanine or tryptophan, and so a read error is likely. This rearrangement joins TRBV29-1 to TRBJ2-1; unclear D gene. Germline V gives CDR1 SQVTM, CDR2 ANQGSEA. Trimming pared 6 bases from V and 2 bases from J, leaving 26 bases between. The length of the CDR3 is 18 residues. The CDR3 region has the DNA TGCAGCGTGGTGCTGTGGCTCATTAACACCCATACCTACAATGAGCAGTTCCTC. This encodes CSVVLWLINTHTYNEQFL.

J is TRBJ2-4 and V is TRBV20-1; D gene ambiguous. V was clipped by 0 bases and J by 0 bases, with 12 bases between them. The germline gives CDR1 DFQATT, CDR2 SNEGSKA (reference sequence). The CDR3 is 16 residues long. CDR3 in amino acids: CSARDRKDIAKNIQYF. The CDR3 coding sequence is TGCAGTGCTAGAGATCGCAAGGATATAGCCAAAAACATTCAGTACTTC.

This chain connects TRBV10-2 to TRBJ2-5, with D maybe TRBD2 (5 bases). Germline loops: CDR1 WSHSY, CDR2 SAAADI. This CDR3 has 12 residues. The V and J ends lost 8 bases and 4 bases respectively, with 11 bases between them. CDR3 residues: CASFVEGETQYF. The DNA of the CDR3 is TGCGCCAGCTTCGTAGAGGGAGAGACCCAGTACTTC.

The chain has TRBV29-1 and TRBJ1-1; possible D gene TRBD1, 5 bases. The V end was cut by 6 bases, the J end by 7 bases, with 15 bases between. Germline CDR1 and CDR2: SQVTM and ANQGSEA. CDR3 size: 12 residues. The CDR3 spells CSVLKGIVEAFF. CDR3 sequence (DNA): TGCAGCGTCTTGAAGGGGATTGTTGAAGCTTTCTTT.

This clonotype was seen a single time. J is TRBJ2-7 and V is TRBV6-5; no clear D gene. The CDR3 is 13 residues long. CDR1 MNHEY and CDR2 SVGAGI come from the germline V gene. V was shortened by 3 bases and J by 4 bases, with 10 bases between the two germline ends. The CDR3 loop is CASSYLYGYEQYF. The CDR3 nucleotides are TGTGCCAGCAGTTATCTGTATGGGTACGAGCAGTACTTC.

V gene TRBV5-1 combines with J gene TRBJ2-3; D may be TRBD2 (6 bases). The CDR3 totals 13 residues. Germline V lookup: CDR1 SGHRS, CDR2 YFSETQ. Trimming took off 6 bases at V and 6 bases at J, with 14 bases between the two ends. As DNA, the CDR3 is TGCGCCAGCAAGATAGGAGGGGATGATACGCAGTATTTT. Encoded protein: CASKIGGDDTQYF. Supplemented by reference TRBV5-1 and TRBJ2-3, the full variable domain reads KAGVTQTPRYLIKTRGQQVTLSCSPISGHRSVSWYQQTPGQGLQFLFEYFSETQRNKGNFPGRFSGRQFSNSRSEMNVSTLELGDSALYLCASKIGGDDTQYFGPGTRLTVL.

The chain employs TRBV7-9 and TRBJ2-7; 8 bases map to TRBD1. The CDR3 is 13 residues long. The V segment lost 5 bases and the J segment 5 bases; nucleotides outside the gene matches: 5. Germline lookup yields CDR1 SEHNR and CDR2 FQNEAQ (reference sequence). This CDR3 reads CASSPTGADEQYF. In DNA, the CDR3 is TGTGCCAGCAGCCCGACAGGGGCTGACGAGCAGTACTTC.

The V call is TRBV27, the J call TRBJ2-4, with TRBD1 matching 9 bases. Germline CDR1 MNHEY, CDR2 SMNVEV (reference sequence). This CDR3 spans 15 amino acids. Trimming cost V 2 bases and J 6 bases; bases outside gene matches: 5. The chain's CDR3 is CASSLRQGVANIQYF. The CDR3 bases are TGTGCCAGCAGTTTACGACAGGGGGTCGCAAACATTCAGTACTTC.

This clonotype has just a few counts. CDR3 region: CASSPSGQGYGDTQYF. The CDR3 DNA reads TGTGCCAGCTCACCGTCGGGACAGGGGTACGGAGATACGCAGTATTTT. This chain uses TRBV18 with TRBJ2-3; 10 nucleotides agree with TRBD1. There are 16 residues in the CDR3. Unmatched junction bases numbered 8, after V lost 3 bases and J lost 5 bases. Germline CDR1 is KGHSH and CDR2 is LQKENI.

CDR3 in amino acids: CAGMRLPSNQPQHF. CDR3 DNA: TGCGCCGGCATGCGCCTACCTAGCAATCAGCCCCAGCATTTT. The chain carries TRBV5-1 and TRBJ1-5, with D uncertain. Germline V CDR1 and CDR2: SGHRS, YFSETQ. The CDR3 extends over 14 amino acids. V lost 10 bases to trimming and J lost 0 bases, with 14 bases between them.

The genes are TRBV3-1 and TRBJ1-6; D unclear. V dropped 0 bases and J dropped 9 bases, with 6 bases sitting between them. The CDR3 is 13 amino acids. Germline V gene data show CDR1 as LGHDT and CDR2 as YNNKEL (reference sequence). The CDR3 DNA reads as TGTGCCAGCAGCCAAGATCCTATTTCACCCCTCCACTTT. This sequence encodes CASSQDPISPLHF.

This clonotype has just a few counts. The chain joins TRBV5-1 to TRBJ2-3, with D unclear. This CDR3 contains 11 residues. Germline-derived CDR1 and CDR2 are SGHRS and YFSETQ. V was trimmed by 3 bases and J by 8 bases, leaving 7 bases between them. CDR3 coding DNA: TGCGCCAGCAGCTCTGACCGTACGCAGTATTTT. It yields the protein CASSSDRTQYF.

The V call is TRBV6-2 or TRBV6-3, the J call TRBJ2-5; no clear D gene. Germline lookup yields CDR1 MNHEY and CDR2 SVGEGT. Between the trimmed V and J ends, which lost 7 bases and 7 bases, there was a span of 16 bases. CDR3 length: 13 amino acids. CDR3 nucleotides: TGTGCCAGCAATAGGTACCTCAAGGGGACCCAGTACTTC. It codes for CASNRYLKGTQYF.

Here the CDR3 DNA reads TGTGCCAGCAGCCTACCGGGGCCCGGGGTACAGGGCTACACCTTC. This codes for CASSLPGPGVQGYTF. The chain carries TRBV3-1 and TRBJ1-2, with D tentatively TRBD1 (5 bases). The CDR3 is 15 residues long. Between the trimmed V and J ends, which lost 4 bases and 8 bases, there was a span of 20 bases. The germline CDR1 and CDR2 sequences are LGHDT and YNNKEL (reference sequence).

CDR3 DNA: TGTGCCAGCAGCAGCCGGGACAGGGGTTTGGATACGCAGTATTTT. Translation: CASSSRDRGLDTQYF. The chain is built from TRBV28 and TRBJ2-3, with 10 bases aligning to TRBD1. Per the germline V gene, CDR1 is MDHEN and CDR2 is SYDVKM. The CDR3 sequence is 15 residues long. Trimming took 6 bases from V and 6 from J; bases not matched to a gene: 9.

The sample holds many counts of this clonotype. The chain has TRBV3-1 and TRBJ1-4; D is perhaps TRBD1 (6 bases). This CDR3 comprises 14 residues. In germline, CDR1 is LGHDT, CDR2 YNNKEL (reference sequence). Deletions cut 1 base from V and 3 bases from J, with 6 bases between. CDR3 in amino acids: CASSQGTANEKLFF. The CDR3 DNA sequence: TGTGCCAGCAGCCAAGGGACAGCTAATGAAAAACTGTTTTTT.

The V gene is TRBV20-1, the J gene TRBJ1-4; a possible D gene is TRBD1 (5 bases). Trimming left V 0 bases short and J 8 bases short, with 13 bases between. The CDR3 contains 14 residues. In germline, CDR1 is DFQATT, CDR2 SNEGSKA (reference sequence). The CDR3 is CSARDPQGREKLFF. The DNA of the CDR3 is TGCAGTGCTAGAGATCCCCAGGGTCGAGAAAAACTGTTTTTT.

This clonotype has just a few counts. The chain joins TRBV24-1 to TRBJ2-5; TRBD1 is a possible D gene (6 bases). The J call may be wrong; the DNA end is better matched by TRBJ2-1. This CDR3 is built from 14 residues. Germline V CDR1 and CDR2: KGHDR, SFDVKD. CDR3 sequence reads: CATSNGQTYNEQFF. In DNA form, the CDR3 reads TGTGCCACCAGTAATGGACAGACTTACAATGAGCAGTTCTTC.

The rearrangement links TRBV27 to TRBJ1-2; D perhaps matches TRBD1 (6 bases). The germline CDR1 and CDR2 sequences are MNHEY and SMNVEV (reference sequence). Trimming removed 5 bases at V and 0 bases at J, with 16 bases between. The CDR3 runs to 16 residues. The DNA for the CDR3 is TGTGCCAGCAGTCCCGGGCCCGACAGGCCTAACTATGGCTACACCTTC. Protein product: CASSPGPDRPNYGYTF.

This clonotype was counted a few times. V is TRBV2 and J is TRBJ2-2; no clear D gene. Trimming stripped 6 bases from V and 6 bases from J, with 8 bases between. CDR1 is SNHLY, CDR2 FYNNEI, per germline. This CDR3 has 12 residues. This CDR3 reads CASRLYAGELFF. As DNA, the CDR3 is TGTGCCAGCAGGCTCTACGCCGGGGAGCTGTTTTTT.

This chain uses TRBV2 with TRBJ2-1; no definite D call. Germline V gene data show CDR1 as SNHLY and CDR2 as FYNNEI. V lost 5 bases and J lost 4, with 9 bases in between. There are 13 residues in the CDR3. DNA for the CDR3: TGTGCCAGCAGTTTACGGTGGTACAATGAGCAGTTCTTC. As protein: CASSLRWYNEQFF.

The gene calls are TRBV20-1 and TRBJ2-1; 10 nucleotides line up with TRBD2. J was trimmed by 6 bases and V by 6 bases; bases with no gene match: 11. The CDR3 spans 15 residues. Per the germline V gene, CDR1 is DFQATT and CDR2 is SNEGSKA (reference sequence). The DNA of the CDR3 is TGCAGTGCGGAAAATCTAGCGGGGGCAATCAATGAGCAGTTCTTC. Translating it yields CSAENLAGAINEQFF.

The V and J genes are TRBV3-1 and TRBJ1-6; D unresolved. The germline gives CDR1 LGHDT, CDR2 YNNKEL (reference sequence). The CDR3 covers 15 residues. The V gene lost 4 bases and the J gene lost 8 bases, with 15 bases spanning the gap. CDR3: CASSLRPAGDSPLHF. The CDR3 DNA reads as TGTGCCAGCAGCCTGCGTCCCGCCGGGGATTCACCCCTCCACTTT. The variable domain in full, completed from reference TRBV3-1 and TRBJ1-6, reads DTAVSQTPKYLVTQMGNDKSIKCEQNLGHDTMYWYKQDSKKFLKIMFSYNNKELIINETVPNRFSPKSPDKAHLNLHINSLELGDSAVYFCASSLRPAGDSPLHFGNGTRLTVT.

DNA for the CDR3: TGTGCCAGCAGTCCCGACCGGGACTGGAGAGACAATGAGCAGTTCTTC. Protein: CASSPDRDWRDNEQFF. The chain has TRBV12-3 or TRBV12-4 and TRBJ2-5; D perhaps matches TRBD2 (6 bases). TRBJ2-1 explains the end of the DNA better; the J call may be wrong. The CDR3 length is 16 residues.

In its sample, this clonotype was seen once. The rearrangement links TRBV12-3 or TRBV12-4 to TRBJ2-1; D gene uncertain. V shed 2 bases and J shed 8 bases, with 10 bases lying between them. This CDR3 has 13 amino acids. The chain's CDR3 is CASSLLPLYEQFF. The CDR3 nucleotides are TGTGCCAGCAGTTTACTGCCCCTTTATGAGCAGTTCTTC.

V usage is TRBV2 and J usage is TRBJ2-7; D may be TRBD2 (6 bases). CDR1 SNHLY and CDR2 FYNNEI come from the germline V gene. With 3 bases removed from V and 6 bases from J, the gap between germline ends came to 12 bases. This CDR3 comprises 13 residues. CDR3 protein: CASSDTSPLEQYF. CDR3 coding DNA: TGTGCCAGCAGTGATACTAGCCCTCTCGAGCAGTACTTC.

This clonotype appeared once. The chain has TRBV29-1 and TRBJ2-5; D remains unclear. Trimming took 0 bases from V and 5 from J, leaving 10 bases between them. The germline V gene has CDR1 SQVTM and CDR2 ANQGSEA. The CDR3 covers 13 residues. CDR3 in amino acids: CSVEDVGEETQYF. The CDR3 region has the DNA TGCAGCGTTGAAGATGTCGGTGAGGAGACCCAGTACTTC.

This clonotype has just a few counts. The chain carries TRBV3-1 and TRBJ2-5; 8 nucleotides agree with TRBD2. The V and J ends lost 6 bases and 5 bases, in that order; junction bases with no gene match: 11. The CDR3 has 15 amino acids. Germline CDR1 and CDR2: LGHDT and YNNKEL (reference sequence). The CDR3 here is CASRPMERGHETQYF. CDR3 nucleotide sequence: TGTGCCAGCAGGCCGATGGAGCGGGGGCACGAGACCCAGTACTTC.

This clonotype appeared a few times. The chain combines TRBV27 with TRBJ2-5, with D possibly TRBD1 on 6 matching bases. Germline CDR1 is MNHEY and CDR2 is SMNVEV (reference sequence). CDR3 size: 16 residues. Trimming shortened V by 2 bases and J by 3 bases, and 16 bases separated the two germline ends. The CDR3 DNA follows: TGTGCCAGCAGTTTAATCGGCAGGGGAAAAGAAGAGACCCAGTACTTC. Translating it yields CASSLIGRGKEETQYF.